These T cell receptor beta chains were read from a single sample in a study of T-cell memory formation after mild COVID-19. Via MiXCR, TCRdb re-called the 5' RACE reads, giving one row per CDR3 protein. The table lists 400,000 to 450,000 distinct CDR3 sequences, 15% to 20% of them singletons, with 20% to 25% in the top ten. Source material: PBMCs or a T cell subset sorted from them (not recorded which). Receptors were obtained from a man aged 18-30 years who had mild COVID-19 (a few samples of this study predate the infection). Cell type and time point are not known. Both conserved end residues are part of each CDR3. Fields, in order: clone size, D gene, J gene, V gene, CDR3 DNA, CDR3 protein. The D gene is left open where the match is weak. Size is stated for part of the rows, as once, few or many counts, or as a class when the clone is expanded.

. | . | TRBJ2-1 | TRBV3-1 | TGTGCCAGCAGCCATCTTGGCGCCAATGAGCAGTTCTTC | CASSHLGANEQFF
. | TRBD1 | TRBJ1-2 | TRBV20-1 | TGCAGTCCTCACCGGGACAGATGGGGCCTAGCGTTC | CSPHRDRWGLAF
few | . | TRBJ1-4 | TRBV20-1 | TGCAGTGCTAGAGCGGGGGGTGGGGAAAAACTGTTTTTT | CSARAGGGEKLFF
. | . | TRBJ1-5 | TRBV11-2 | TGTGCCAGCAGCTTAGACGTGAATCAGCCCCAGCATTTT | CASSLDVNQPQHF
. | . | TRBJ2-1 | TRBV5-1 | TGCGCCAGCAGCTTGCAGGGTTCGCATGAGCAGTTCTTC | CASSLQGSHEQFF
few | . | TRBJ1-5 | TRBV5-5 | TGTGCCAGCAGCTTGGCGTCCCGGGGGTACAATCAGCCCCAGCATTTT | CASSLASRGYNQPQHF
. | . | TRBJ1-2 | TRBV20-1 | TGCAGTGCTAGAGATTACAGGCTCTATGGCTACACCTTC | CSARDYRLYGYTF
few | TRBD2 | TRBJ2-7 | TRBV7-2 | TGTGCCAGCAGCTCAATCGGGGGGTTTGTTGTCTTC | CASSSIGGFVVF
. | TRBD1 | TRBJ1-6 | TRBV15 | TGTGCCACCAGCAAGGAGGGGGCCCCATTGGGTTCACCCCTCCACTTT | CATSKEGAPLGSPLHF
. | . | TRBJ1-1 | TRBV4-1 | TGCGCCAGCAGCCACTCGGGGGGGACTGGGACTGAAGCTTTCTTT | CASSHSGGTGTEAFF
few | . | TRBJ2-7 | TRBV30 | TGTGCCTGGAGTGCCGGTTACGAGCAGTACTTC | CAWSAGYEQYF
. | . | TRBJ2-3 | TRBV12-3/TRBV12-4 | TGTGCCAGCCGCCCCTTGGTAGATACGCAGTATTTT | CASRPLVDTQYF
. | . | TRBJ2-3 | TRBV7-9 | TGTGCCAGCAGCCCCCCCCTAGCGTTTGACCCAGATACGCAGTATTTT | CASSPPLAFDPDTQYF
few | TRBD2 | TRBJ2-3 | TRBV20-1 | TGCAGTGCCGACAGAGCGGGGGGGCAAGATACGCAGTATTTT | CSADRAGGQDTQYF
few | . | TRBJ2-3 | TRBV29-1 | TGCAGCCCCCTAGAAACAGATACGCAGTATTTT | CSPLETDTQYF
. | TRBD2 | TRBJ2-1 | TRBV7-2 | TGTGCCAGCAGCGCGGGGGGCGGTTACGGTGAGCAGTTCTTC | CASSAGGGYGEQFF
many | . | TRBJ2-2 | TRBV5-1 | TGCGCCAGCAGGTCCGGGACCTACACCGGGGAGCTGTTTTTT | CASRSGTYTGELFF
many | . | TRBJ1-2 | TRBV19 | TGTGCGACGCAGCTACCTAACTATGGCTACACCTTC | CATQLPNYGYTF
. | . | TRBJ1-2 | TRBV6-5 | TGTGCCAGCAGTTTTCAGGGACTCGACTATGGCTACACCTTC | CASSFQGLDYGYTF
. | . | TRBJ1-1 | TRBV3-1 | TGTGCCAGCAGCCAAGGAGGGACAATGAACACTGAAGCTTTCTTT | CASSQGGTMNTEAFF
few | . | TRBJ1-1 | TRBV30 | TGTGCCTGGAGTGTAGGGGGGCGCCTCACTGAAGCTTTCTTT | CAWSVGGRLTEAFF
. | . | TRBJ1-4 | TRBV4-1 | TGCGCCAGCAGCCAAGGTCAGGGGCGCTTCCGGGTTTCTAATGAAAAACTGTTTTTT | CASSQGQGRFRVSNEKLFF
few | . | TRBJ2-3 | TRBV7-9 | TGTGCCAGCAGCCCCCAGAGGACAAGCACAGATACGCAGTATTTT | CASSPQRTSTDTQYF
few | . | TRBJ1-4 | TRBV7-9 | TGTGCCAGCAGCTTAGTATCGAGTGAAAAACTGTTTTTT | CASSLVSSEKLFF
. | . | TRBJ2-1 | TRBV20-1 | TGCAGTGCAAAGATTAGCGTGGGATTGTCCTACAATGAGCAGTTCTTC | CSAKISVGLSYNEQFF
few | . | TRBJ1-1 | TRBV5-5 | TGTGCCAGCAGCTCGAGTAAAGGGGGGCGCACTGAAGCTTTCTTT | CASSSSKGGRTEAFF
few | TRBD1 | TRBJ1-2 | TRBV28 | TGTGCCAGCAGTTTATACCAAGGGACAGCTAACTATGGCTACACCTTC | CASSLYQGTANYGYTF
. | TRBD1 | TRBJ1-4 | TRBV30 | TGTGCCTGGGGGACAGGGGCTAATGAAAAACTGTTTTTT | CAWGTGANEKLFF
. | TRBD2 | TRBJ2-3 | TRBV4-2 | TGTGCCAGCAGCCAATCCACACTAGCGGGGGGGTCTGATACGCAGTATTTT | CASSQSTLAGGSDTQYF
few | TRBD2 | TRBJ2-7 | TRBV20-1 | TGCAGTGCTCGTAGCGGGGCTAGCTCCTACGAGCAGTACTTC | CSARSGASSYEQYF
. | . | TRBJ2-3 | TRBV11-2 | TGTGCCAGCAGCTTGGGTATTGGCACAGATACGCAGTATTTT | CASSLGIGTDTQYF
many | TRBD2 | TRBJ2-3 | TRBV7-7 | TGTGCCAGCAGCTTAGGAGCGGGGGAAACAGATACGCAGTATTTT | CASSLGAGETDTQYF
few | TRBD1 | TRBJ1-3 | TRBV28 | TGTGCCAGCAGTCTGGGACAGGCCTTCTCTGGAAACACCATATATTTT | CASSLGQAFSGNTIYF
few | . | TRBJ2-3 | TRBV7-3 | TGTGCCAGCAGCTCGGGGACATTCACAGATACGCAGTATTTT | CASSSGTFTDTQYF
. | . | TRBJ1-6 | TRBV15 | TGTGCCACCAGCAGAGACGTCAGGCCACCCCTCCACTTT | CATSRDVRPPLHF
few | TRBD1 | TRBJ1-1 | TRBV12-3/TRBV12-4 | TGTGCCAGCAGTCCCGATGACAGGGTGGCTGAAGCTTTCTTT | CASSPDDRVAEAFF
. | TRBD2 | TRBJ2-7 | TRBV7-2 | TGTGCCAGCAGCCGAAGCGGGGGGGACTACGAGCAGTACTTC | CASSRSGGDYEQYF
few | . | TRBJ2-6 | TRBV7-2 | TGTGCCAGCAGCTTAGGGGTGAATGGGGCCAACGTCCTGACTTTC | CASSLGVNGANVLTF
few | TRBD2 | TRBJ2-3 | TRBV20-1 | TGCAGGGTGGGTAGCGGGGGACTAAGCACAGATACGCAGTATTTT | CRVGSGGLSTDTQYF
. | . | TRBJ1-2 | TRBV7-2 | TGTGCCAGCAGCTTTCTGCGGGGCGTAGAGTTCGGGATCTATGGCTACACCTTC | CASSFLRGVEFGIYGYTF
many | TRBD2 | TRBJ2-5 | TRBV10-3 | TGTGCCATCAGAAGTAGCGGGGGTCAAGAGACCCAGTACTTC | CAIRSSGGQETQYF
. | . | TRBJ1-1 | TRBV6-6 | TGTGCCAGCAGTTACGATCGGCAGCAGGATTTCATGAACACTGAAGCTTTCTTT | CASSYDRQQDFMNTEAFF
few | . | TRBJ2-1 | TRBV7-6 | TGTGCCAGCAGCACATATTTAAGCGAGGAGCAGTTCTTC | CASSTYLSEEQFF
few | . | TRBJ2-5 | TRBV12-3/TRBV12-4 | TGTGCAAGCAAGGGGGAAGAGGCCGAAGAGACCCAGTACTTC | CASKGEEAEETQYF
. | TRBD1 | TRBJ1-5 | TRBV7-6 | TGTGCCAGCAGCTTAGGGGACAGTGCCTTTAGGCCCCAGCATTTT | CASSLGDSAFRPQHF
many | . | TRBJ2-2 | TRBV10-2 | TGCGCCAGCATGGGGACCGGGGAGCTGTTTTTT | CASMGTGELFF
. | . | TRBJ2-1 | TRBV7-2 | TGTGCCAGCAGCTTAGACGGCGGCGGCTCCTACAATGAGCAGTTCTTC | CASSLDGGGSYNEQFF
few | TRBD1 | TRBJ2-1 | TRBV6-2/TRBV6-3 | TGTGCCAGCAGCCCGGACAGGGCCCCATCCTCTTGGCAGTTCTTC | CASSPDRAPSSWQFF
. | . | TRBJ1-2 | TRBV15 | TGTGCCACCAGCATGGGCAGTCTCTATGGCTACACCTTC | CATSMGSLYGYTF
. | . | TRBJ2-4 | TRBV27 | TGTGCCAGCAGTTTTGGGCCCGGACCCCTTCAGTACTTC | CASSFGPGPLQYF
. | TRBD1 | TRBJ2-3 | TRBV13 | TGTGCCAGCAGCCCTACGCGACAGGGGCGCTGGGATACGCAGTATTTT | CASSPTRQGRWDTQYF
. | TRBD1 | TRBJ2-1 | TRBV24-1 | TGTGCCACCAGTGACCCGACAGGGGAGTTCTTCAATGAGCAGTTCTTC | CATSDPTGEFFNEQFF
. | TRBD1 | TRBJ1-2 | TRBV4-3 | TGCGCCAGCAGCCAAGCCCCGGGACAGGGGAATGGCTACACCTTC | CASSQAPGQGNGYTF
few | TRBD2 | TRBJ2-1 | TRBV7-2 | TGTGCCAGCAGCTTAATTAGCAGCGGGGGGGCGAATGAGCAGTTCTTC | CASSLISSGGANEQFF
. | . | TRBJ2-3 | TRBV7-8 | TGTGCCAGCATGTGGGGTTCCACAGATACGCAGTATTTT | CASMWGSTDTQYF